One and the same sample provided the 8 T cell receptor beta chains below, sequenced in a study of OX40 agonist ivuxolimab in advanced cancers. Only in-frame clones appear in the TCRdb table, and some are missing; sequencing was by immunoSEQ multiplex PCR. The sample holds about 82,000 clones, about 85% seen once. The sequencing here drew on CD4+ or CD8+ T cells sorted from blood, taken in a trial of the OX40 agonist ivuxolimab. These receptors were obtained from an adult with an advanced solid tumor such as melanoma, head and neck, liver or kidney cancer.

This clone was recorded a few times. The chain joins TRBV5-1 to TRBJ2-3; tentatively, D is TRBD1 (5 bases). Germline values: CDR1 SGHRS, CDR2 YFSETQ. Trimming stripped 1 base from V and 2 bases from J, with 14 bases between. This CDR3 is built from 16 residues. CDR3: CASSLSRGLYTDTQYF. The CDR3 nucleotides are TGCGCCAGCAGCTTGTCTAGGGGCCTTTACACAGATACGCAGTATTTT.

Sample share makes this clone medium-sized. The chain is built from TRBV7-9 and TRBJ2-2; no reliable D call. The V gene's germline CDR1 is SEHNR and CDR2 FQNEAQ (reference sequence). The CDR3 covers 14 residues. V was clipped by 0 bases and J by 9 bases, with 11 bases between them. The CDR3 DNA is TGTGCCAGCAGCTTAGCAGACCCATTCAGGGAGCTGTTTTTT. Its protein product is CASSLADPFRELFF.

A single count supports this clone. The J gene is TRBJ1-2, the V gene TRBV28, with unresolved D. The germline CDR1 and CDR2 sequences are MDHEN and SYDVKM. The CDR3 length is 14 residues. Trimming took off 8 bases at V and 3 bases at J, with 16 bases between the two ends. CDR3: CASARAQNHYGYTF. The CDR3 bases are TGTGCCAGCGCGAGGGCCCAAAATCACTATGGCTACACCTTC.

CDR3 nucleotide sequence: TGTGCCAGCAGCTTAGAACCCAGTGGGGGCTATGGCTACACCTTC. Amino acid sequence: CASSLEPSGGYGYTF. J is TRBJ1-2 and V is TRBV11-2; tentatively, D is TRBD1 (5 bases). This CDR3 has 15 residues. Looked up from germline, CDR1 is SGHAT and CDR2 is FQNNGV. V was cut by 0 bases and J by 4 bases, with 12 bases left in between.

The rearrangement uses TRBV5-4 and TRBJ1-1; D gene ambiguous. V lost 4 bases, J lost 1 base, and 20 bases lay in between. The germline CDR1 and CDR2 sequences are SGHNT and YYREEE (reference sequence). The CDR3 length is 17 residues. The CDR3 spells CASSPARVPSANTEAFF. The DNA of the CDR3 is TGTGCCAGCAGCCCGGCCCGGGTCCCCTCGGCGAACACTGAAGCTTTCTTT.

The CDR3 DNA follows: TGTGCCAGTAGTAGCCAGATGAGCTCCTACGAGCAGTACTTC. Encoded protein: CASSSQMSSYEQYF. The chain couples TRBV19 to TRBJ2-7; no firm D call. The length of the CDR3 is 14 residues. CDR1 and CDR2 from the germline V gene are LNHDA and SQIVND (reference sequence). Between the trimmed V and J ends, which lost 4 bases and 0 bases, there was a span of 10 bases.

V is TRBV5-5 and J is TRBJ1-1; no reliable D call. Germline V lookup: CDR1 SGHKS, CDR2 YYEKEE (reference sequence). V lost 2 bases and J lost 6, with 8 bases in between. The length of the CDR3 is 12 residues. In nucleotides, the CDR3 is TGTGCCAGCAGCTTATGGGGAGCTGAAGCTTTCTTT. Amino acid sequence: CASSLWGAEAFF.

This chain joins TRBV6-6 and TRBJ1-4; D ambiguous. This CDR3 spans 14 amino acids. The germline V and J ends were trimmed by 3 bases and 6 bases, with 11 bases remaining between them. Germline CDR1 MNHNY, CDR2 SVGAGI (reference sequence). CDR3 nucleotides: TGTGCCAGCAGTTATCAGACAAATTATGAAAAACTGTTTTTT. Amino acid sequence: CASSYQTNYEKLFF.